Given below is one TCR beta chain in context. CDR3 length equals 14 residues. Trimming shortened V by 6 bases and J by 0 bases, and 12 bases separated the two germline ends. Per germline, CDR1 WSHSY and CDR2 SAAADI. This record comes from a study of blood T cell repertoires in COVID-19. Clones were sequenced by immunoSEQ multiplex PCR, and TCRdb holds only the in-frame ones, with some missing. This sample yields 210,000 or so clones, of which around 82% are seen a single time; approximately 12% belongs to the top ten. The clonotype originates from a middle-aged woman with acute or convalescent COVID-19. Sequenced sample: peripheral blood. This rearrangement joins TRBV10-2 to TRBJ2-7; D is perhaps TRBD2 (6 bases). CDR3 residues: CASRVAASSYEQYF. In DNA form, the CDR3 reads TGCGCCAGCAGGGTAGCGGCGAGCTCCTACGAGCAGTACTTC.